The next 18 T cell receptor beta chains were all read from a single sample in a study of T cell repertoires in cytomegalovirus infection. TCRdb fed the reads into MiXCR, producing one record per CDR3 protein. The sample lists approximately 500,000 distinct CDR3 sequences; around a quarter were seen once. Source material: PBMCs. Receptor source: a human donor in good health (CMV status not recorded). Some clones in this sample may be carry-over from other donors' samples.

This clonotype was observed at least ten times. The chain has TRBV12-3 or TRBV12-4 and TRBJ2-5; 13 bases are a match to TRBD2. The trim removed 6 bases at V and 2 bases at J, leaving 6 bases unmatched. The CDR3 totals 16 residues. The DNA for the CDR3 is TGTGCCAGCAGCCCAGGGACTAGCGGGATTCAAGAGACCCAGTACTTC. Translating it yields CASSPGTSGIQETQYF.

This clonotype was counted a few times. V usage is TRBV7-6 and J usage is TRBJ2-2; D is undetermined. The CDR3 totals 14 residues. CDR1 SGHVS and CDR2 FNYEAQ come from the germline V gene. Trimming took off 4 bases at V and 1 base at J, with 7 bases between the two ends. Here the CDR3 DNA reads TGTGCCAGCAGCTCCCTCGGGAACACCGGGGAGCTGTTTTTT. It yields the protein CASSSLGNTGELFF.

The chain uses TRBV13 and TRBJ2-5; 7 bases match TRBD1. This CDR3 region has 13 residues. Germline lookup yields CDR1 PRHDT and CDR2 FYEKMQ (reference sequence). V shed 5 bases and J 5 bases; nucleotides not matched to a gene: 5. Written as DNA, the CDR3 is TGTGCCAGCAGCCCCGACAGGGAGGAGACCCAGTACTTC. This sequence encodes CASSPDREETQYF.

There are many counts of this clonotype. The chain recombines TRBV7-2 with TRBJ1-3; the match to TRBD1 covers 9 bases. CDR3 length: 18 residues. After removal of 2 bases from V and 4 bases from J, the junction contained 12 bases not matched to a gene. The V gene's germline CDR1 is SGHTA and CDR2 FQGNSA. The CDR3 bases are TGTGCCAGCAGCTTACGCCCTATACAGGGGGCGCGAGGAAACACCATATATTTT. Translated, it gives CASSLRPIQGARGNTIYF. Combining the CDR3 with reference TRBV7-2 and TRBJ1-3 gives the whole variable domain GAGVSQSPSNKVTEKGKDVELRCDPISGHTALYWYRQSLGQGLEFLIYFQGNSAPDKSGLPSDRFSAERTGGSVSTLTIQRTQQEDSAVYLCASSLRPIQGARGNTIYFGEGSWLTVV.

The chain joins TRBV7-3 to TRBJ2-1; TRBD2 matches 14 bases. In germline, CDR1 is SGHTA, CDR2 FQGTGA. After removal of 4 bases from V and 4 bases from J, the junction contained 6 bases not matched to a gene. The CDR3 runs 17 residues. The CDR3 loop reads CASSSGLAGGIYNEQFF. DNA of the CDR3: TGTGCCAGCAGCTCCGGACTAGCGGGAGGAATTTACAATGAGCAGTTCTTC.

This sequence joins TRBV6-6 and TRBJ1-2; D is uncertain. V lost 0 bases and J 8 bases, leaving 4 bases between the germline ends. Looked up from germline, CDR1 is MNHNY and CDR2 is SVGAGI (reference sequence). This CDR3 has 11 residues. CDR3 bases: TGTGCCAGCAGTTACTCACGGGGCTACACCTTC. Amino acids: CASSYSRGYTF.

A few counts support this clonotype. The chain carries TRBV20-1 and TRBJ2-2; weak D call: TRBD1 (6 bases). Germline CDR1 reads DFQATT; CDR2 reads SNEGSKA (reference sequence). V dropped 5 bases and J dropped 3 bases, with 16 bases sitting between them. This CDR3 has 15 amino acids. CDR3 DNA sequence: TGCAGTGCTCTTCCGACAGGCGCATACACCGGGGAGCTGTTTTTT. Its protein is CSALPTGAYTGELFF.

Only a few counts were recorded for this clonotype. The gene calls are TRBV7-2 and TRBJ2-7; 8 nucleotides match TRBD2. Germline-derived CDR1 and CDR2 are SGHTA and FQGNSA. The V gene end was trimmed by 4 bases and the J gene end by 6 bases; junction bases not matched to a gene: 14. The CDR3 length is 16 residues. This CDR3 is CASSSGIGGVFSEQYF. The DNA of the CDR3 is TGTGCCAGCAGCTCCGGAATCGGGGGGGTGTTTTCCGAGCAGTACTTC.

This clonotype was found a few times. The chain carries TRBV7-9 and TRBJ2-5; 8 bases agree with TRBD2. This CDR3 is built from 15 residues. Germline trimming cut 5 bases from V and 4 bases from J; bases unmatched to any gene: 9. In germline, CDR1 is SEHNR, CDR2 FQNEAQ (reference sequence). CDR3 nucleotides: TGTGCCAGCAGCACCCGAGCGGGAGAAACAGAGACCCAGTACTTC. Translation: CASSTRAGETETQYF.

The count of this clonotype is one. This chain connects TRBV29-1 to TRBJ1-5; D not resolved. Looked up from germline, CDR1 is SQVTM and CDR2 is ANQGSEA. Trimming shortened V by 0 bases and J by 4 bases, and 7 bases separated the two germline ends. The CDR3 has 13 amino acids. CDR3 region: CSVEEDFNQPQHF. In DNA, the CDR3 is TGCAGCGTTGAAGAGGACTTTAATCAGCCCCAGCATTTT.

This clonotype has more than one count but fewer than ten. J is TRBJ2-3 and V is TRBV10-3, with 11 bases that match TRBD1. The germline V gene has CDR1 ENHRY and CDR2 SYGVKD. V trimming: 7 bases; J trimming: 6 bases; junction bases outside the gene matches: 6. The CDR3 has 14 amino acids. CDR3 DNA: TGTGCCATCACCAGGGACAGGGGGACGGATACGCAGTATTTT. It encodes CAITRDRGTDTQYF.

V is TRBV4-2 and J is TRBJ2-3; 8 nucleotides match TRBD2. Trimming at V came to 1 base and at J to 5 bases, leaving 2 bases not matched to a gene. Germline CDR1 LGHNA, CDR2 YNFKEQ. The CDR3 is made up of 14 amino acids. The CDR3 reads CASSQGTSRDTQYF. CDR3 nucleotides: TGTGCCAGCAGCCAAGGGACTAGCCGAGATACGCAGTATTTT.

The rearrangement joins TRBV28 to TRBJ2-7; D is possibly TRBD2 (6 bases). This CDR3 is built from 16 residues. Germline CDR1 and CDR2: MDHEN and SYDVKM. Deletions cut 7 bases from V and 4 bases from J, with 23 bases between. The CDR3 here is CASNQRGYPGRYEQYF. The CDR3, as DNA: TGTGCCAGCAACCAAAGGGGCTACCCTGGGAGGTACGAGCAGTACTTC.

The chain links TRBV7-2 to TRBJ2-1, with 8 bases lining up with TRBD2. Trimming cost V 1 base and J 8 bases; bases outside gene matches: 4. Germline V gene sequence: CDR1 SGHTA, CDR2 FQGNSA. CDR3 length: 14 amino acids. This chain's CDR3 is CASSLVGTSHEQFF. The CDR3 DNA follows: TGTGCCAGCAGCTTAGTTGGGACTAGTCATGAGCAGTTCTTC.

This clonotype was seen ten or more times. J is TRBJ2-2 and V is TRBV7-2; 7 nucleotides line up with TRBD1. Unmatched junction bases numbered 9, after V lost 2 bases and J lost 6 bases. This CDR3 has 16 amino acids. From germline, CDR1 is SGHTA and CDR2 FQGNSA. The CDR3 DNA reads as TGTGCCAGCAGCTTAAAAGCCAGGGGGATCCCCGGGGAGCTGTTTTTT. Protein product: CASSLKARGIPGELFF. Using reference TRBV7-2 and TRBJ2-2 for the parts outside the CDR3, the full variable domain is GAGVSQSPSNKVTEKGKDVELRCDPISGHTALYWYRQSLGQGLEFLIYFQGNSAPDKSGLPSDRFSAERTGGSVSTLTIQRTQQEDSAVYLCASSLKARGIPGELFFGEGSRLTVL.

This chain connects TRBV7-9 to TRBJ1-2; TRBD1 aligns across 8 bases. The CDR3 covers 15 residues. The V and J ends lost 5 bases and 8 bases, in that order; junction bases with no gene match: 13. Germline values: CDR1 SEHNR, CDR2 FQNEAQ (reference sequence). The CDR3 here is CASSPQTGEGVGYTF. In DNA, the CDR3 is TGTGCCAGCAGCCCGCAGACAGGGGAAGGTGTAGGCTACACCTTC.

This clonotype was detected only a few times. The chain combines TRBV7-9 with TRBJ2-7; 10 positions match TRBD1. The V and J ends lost 1 base and 3 bases, in that order; junction bases with no gene match: 3. Germline assignment: CDR1 SEHNR and CDR2 FQNEAQ (reference sequence). The CDR3 runs 15 residues. The CDR3 loop is CASSLGTGGYYEQYF. In nucleotides, the CDR3 is TGTGCCAGCAGCTTAGGGACAGGGGGTTACTACGAGCAGTACTTC.

DNA of the CDR3: TGCGCCAGCAGCCAAGATCCTTATGGGGTTTTAGGCTATGGCTACACCTTC. Translating gives CASSQDPYGVLGYGYTF. The chain recombines TRBV4-1 with TRBJ1-2, with D uncertain. Per germline, CDR1 MGHRA and CDR2 YSYEKL. This CDR3 has 17 residues. V was shortened by 0 bases and J by 4 bases, with 18 bases between the two germline ends.